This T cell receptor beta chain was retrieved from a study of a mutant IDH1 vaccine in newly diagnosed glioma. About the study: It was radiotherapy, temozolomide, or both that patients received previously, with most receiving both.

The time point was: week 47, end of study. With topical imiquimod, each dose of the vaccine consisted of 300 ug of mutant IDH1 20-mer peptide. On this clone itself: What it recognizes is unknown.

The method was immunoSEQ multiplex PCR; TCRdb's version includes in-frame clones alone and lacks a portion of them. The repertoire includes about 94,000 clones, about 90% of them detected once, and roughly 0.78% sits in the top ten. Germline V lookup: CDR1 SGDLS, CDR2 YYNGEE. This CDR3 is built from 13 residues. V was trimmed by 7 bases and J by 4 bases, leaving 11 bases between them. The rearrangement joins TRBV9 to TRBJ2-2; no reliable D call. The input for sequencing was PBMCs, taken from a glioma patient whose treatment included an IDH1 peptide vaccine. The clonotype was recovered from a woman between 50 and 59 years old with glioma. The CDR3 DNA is TGTGCCAGCTCCGAAACGGGCACCGGGGAGCTGTTTTTT. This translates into CASSETGTGELFF.